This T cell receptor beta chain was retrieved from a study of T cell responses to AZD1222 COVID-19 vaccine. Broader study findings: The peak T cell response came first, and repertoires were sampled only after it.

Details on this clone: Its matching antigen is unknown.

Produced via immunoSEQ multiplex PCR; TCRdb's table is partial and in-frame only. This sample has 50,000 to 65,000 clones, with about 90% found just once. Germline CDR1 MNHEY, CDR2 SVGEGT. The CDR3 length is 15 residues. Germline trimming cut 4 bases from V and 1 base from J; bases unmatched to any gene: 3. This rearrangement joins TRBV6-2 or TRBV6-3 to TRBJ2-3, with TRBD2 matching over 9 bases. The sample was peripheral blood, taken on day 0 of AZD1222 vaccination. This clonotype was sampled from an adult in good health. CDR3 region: CASSWASGGTDTQYF. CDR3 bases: TGTGCCAGCAGTTGGGCTAGCGGGGGCACAGATACGCAGTATTTT.